Described below is a single T cell receptor (beta chain) sequence and its context. This entry is derived from a study of CDR3 diversity in severe acne. TCRdb processed the PCR reads anew with MiXCR; each CDR3 protein has one entry. The sample lists over 70,000 distinct CDR3 sequences; 51% were seen once. Per the germline V gene, CDR1 is LNHDA and CDR2 is SQIVND (reference sequence). The CDR3 sequence is 15 residues long. Deletions cut 4 bases from V and 2 bases from J, with 12 bases between. Sequenced input: blood. This chain links TRBV19 with TRBJ1-5, with D perhaps TRBD1 (5 bases). The receptor was derived from a male donor in good health, without acne. CDR3 region: CASSTMTGGNQPQHF. CDR3 nucleotides: TGTGCCAGTAGTACCATGACGGGGGGCAATCAGCCCCAGCATTTT.